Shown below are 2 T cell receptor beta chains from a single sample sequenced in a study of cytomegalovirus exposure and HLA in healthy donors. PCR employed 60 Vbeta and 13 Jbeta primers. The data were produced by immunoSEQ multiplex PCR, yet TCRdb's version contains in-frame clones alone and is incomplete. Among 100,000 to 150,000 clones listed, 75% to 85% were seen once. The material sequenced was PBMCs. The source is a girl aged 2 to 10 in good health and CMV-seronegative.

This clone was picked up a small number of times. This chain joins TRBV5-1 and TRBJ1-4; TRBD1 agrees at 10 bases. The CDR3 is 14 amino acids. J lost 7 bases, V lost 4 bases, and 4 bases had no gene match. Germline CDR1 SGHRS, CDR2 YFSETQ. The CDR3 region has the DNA TGCGCCAGCAGCCCCGGGACAGGGGTTGAAAAACTGTTTTTT. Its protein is CASSPGTGVEKLFF. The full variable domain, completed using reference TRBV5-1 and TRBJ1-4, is KAGVTQTPRYLIKTRGQQVTLSCSPISGHRSVSWYQQTPGQGLQFLFEYFSETQRNKGNFPGRFSGRQFSNSRSEMNVSTLELGDSALYLCASSPGTGVEKLFFGSGTQLSVL.

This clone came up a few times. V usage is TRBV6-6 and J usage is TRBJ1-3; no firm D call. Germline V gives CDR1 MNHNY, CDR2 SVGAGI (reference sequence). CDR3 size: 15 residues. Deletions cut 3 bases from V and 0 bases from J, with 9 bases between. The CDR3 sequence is CASSYDTASGNTIYF. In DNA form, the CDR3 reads TGTGCCAGCAGTTATGACACAGCCTCTGGAAACACCATATATTTT.